These 21 T cell receptor beta chains originate from one sample sequenced in a study of control samples from healthy donors and cancer patients. Libraries were prepared by immunoSEQ multiplex PCR; TCRdb keeps only in-frame clonotypes and omits some of them. The sample consists of approximately 97,000 clones, under 95% of them appearing once. The sequencing sample was made of blood. The receptor set was obtained from a young woman in good health.

The chain links TRBV6-4 to TRBJ2-1; unclear D gene. V was clipped by 2 bases and J by 3 bases, with 8 bases between them. This CDR3 spans 14 amino acids. CDR1 and CDR2 from the germline V gene are MRHNA and SNTAGT. The CDR3 DNA reads as TGTGCCAGCAGTGACAGGGCCGACTACAATGAGCAGTTCTTC. Encoded protein: CASSDRADYNEQFF.

J is TRBJ2-4 and V is TRBV7-9; TRBD1 matches at 9 bases. With V trimmed by 7 bases and J by 5 bases, 9 bases remained unmatched. The length of the CDR3 is 15 residues. Germline V gene sequence: CDR1 SEHNR, CDR2 FQNEAQ (reference sequence). CDR3 sequence (DNA): TGTGCCAGCAAGGGGAAGGACAGGGGTCAAAACATTCAGTACTTC. It is translated as CASKGKDRGQNIQYF. The full variable domain, rest sourced from reference TRBV7-9 and TRBJ2-4, is DTGVSQNPRHKITKRGQNVTFRCDPISEHNRLYWYRQTLGQGPEFLTYFQNEAQLEKSRLLSDRFSAERPKGSFSTLEIQRTEQGDSAMYLCASKGKDRGQNIQYFGAGTRLSVL.

The rearrangement joins TRBV28 to TRBJ2-4, with D perhaps being TRBD1 or TRBD2 (5 bases each). V was shortened by 2 bases and J by 0 bases, with 8 bases between the two germline ends. This CDR3 comprises 15 residues. CDR1 and CDR2 from the germline V gene are MDHEN and SYDVKM. CDR3 in amino acids: CASSLTGAAKNIQYF. As DNA, the CDR3 is TGTGCCAGCAGTTTAACCGGGGCAGCCAAAAACATTCAGTACTTC.

The chain carries TRBV12-3 or TRBV12-4 and TRBJ1-5; D is unclear. V was cut by 2 bases and J by 5 bases, with 7 bases left in between. CDR3 length equals 13 residues. CDR3 region: CASSLWVDQPQHF. The CDR3 nucleotides read TGTGCCAGCAGTTTATGGGTGGATCAGCCCCAGCATTTT.

The chain employs TRBV6-5 and TRBJ2-3; 8 positions match TRBD2. In germline, CDR1 is MNHEY, CDR2 SVGAGI. The V and J ends lost 2 bases and 5 bases, in that order; junction bases with no gene match: 6. This CDR3 has 15 residues. The CDR3 DNA reads as TGTGCCAGCAGTTACACAAGGGGACTAGGAGATACGCAGTATTTT. Translation: CASSYTRGLGDTQYF.

This clone was seen a single time. The chain couples TRBV5-4 to TRBJ2-1; the match to TRBD1 covers 9 bases. This CDR3 has 15 residues. Germline V gene sequence: CDR1 SGHNT, CDR2 YYREEE (reference sequence). J lost 2 bases, V lost 4 bases, and 4 bases had no gene match. This CDR3 reads CASSAGQGPYNEQFF. CDR3 nucleotide sequence: TGTGCCAGCAGCGCGGGACAGGGACCCTACAATGAGCAGTTCTTC.

The rearrangement uses TRBV10-3 and TRBJ1-6; the D gene is possibly TRBD1 (6 bases). The CDR3 has 14 amino acids. Trimming left V 6 bases short and J 0 bases short, with 6 bases between. Germline CDR1 and CDR2: ENHRY and SYGVKD. DNA of the CDR3: TGTGCCATCAGGGACAGCTCCTATAATTCACCCCTCCACTTT. It yields the protein CAIRDSSYNSPLHF.

This sequence joins TRBV28 and TRBJ2-2, with D uncertain. This CDR3 is 14 amino acids long. Germline assignment: CDR1 MDHEN and CDR2 SYDVKM. V was cut by 1 base and J by 4 bases, with 7 bases left in between. The CDR3 reads CASSLSGSTGELFF. In DNA form, the CDR3 reads TGTGCCAGCAGTTTATCAGGAAGCACCGGGGAGCTGTTTTTT.

V usage is TRBV13 and J usage is TRBJ2-3; D ambiguous. Germline CDR1 is PRHDT and CDR2 is FYEKMQ (reference sequence). V lost 5 bases and J 3 bases, leaving 6 bases between the germline ends. CDR3 length: 12 residues. DNA of the CDR3: TGTGCCAGCAGCGACGGGACAGATACGCAGTATTTT. Encoded protein: CASSDGTDTQYF.

The V call is TRBV29-1, the J call TRBJ2-7, with D possibly TRBD1 on 6 matching bases. The CDR3 is made up of 15 amino acids. Germline-derived CDR1 and CDR2 are SQVTM and ANQGSEA. Trimming cost V 7 bases and J 6 bases, with 25 bases left between them. Written as DNA, the CDR3 is TGCAGCGCCCACCGACAGGTGGGGGTTTTTGTCGAGCAGTACTTC. Its protein is CSAHRQVGVFVEQYF.

In the case of this clone: In the same sample, other DNA sequences code for this CDR3. The chain links TRBV7-9 to TRBJ1-1; unclear D gene. V was cut by 1 base and J by 1 base, with 4 bases left in between. The CDR3 is 13 amino acids. Germline CDR1 is SEHNR and CDR2 is FQNEAQ (reference sequence). The CDR3 is CASSLEGNTEAFF. As DNA, the CDR3 is TGTGCCAGCAGCTTAGAGGGGAACACTGAAGCTTTCTTT.

The V call is TRBV19, the J call TRBJ2-3, with D tentatively TRBD1 or TRBD2 (6 bases each). The CDR3 is made up of 14 amino acids. Germline CDR1 is LNHDA and CDR2 is SQIVND (reference sequence). V lost 3 bases, J lost 5 bases, and 12 bases lay in between. Written as DNA, the CDR3 is TGTGCCAGTAGTATTGCCGGGGGCGGAGATACGCAGTATTTT. As protein: CASSIAGGGDTQYF.

This chain joins TRBV4-3 and TRBJ2-1, with a weak D call TRBD2 (6 bases). The CDR3 is 15 amino acids. Trimming took off 1 base at V and 4 bases at J, with 11 bases between the two ends. The germline gives CDR1 LGHNA, CDR2 YSLEER. This chain's CDR3 is CASSQGSGTYNEQFF. The CDR3 DNA sequence: TGCGCCAGCAGCCAAGGGTCAGGGACTTACAATGAGCAGTTCTTC.

The chain employs TRBV5-5 and TRBJ2-1, with D possibly being TRBD2 (6 bases). Germline V lookup: CDR1 SGHKS, CDR2 YYEKEE (reference sequence). The CDR3 runs to 15 residues. Deletions cut 2 bases from V and 0 bases from J, with 9 bases between. CDR3: CASSFGSSSYNEQFF. The CDR3 coding sequence is TGTGCCAGCAGCTTCGGGAGTAGCTCCTACAATGAGCAGTTCTTC.

For the CDR3, the DNA is TGTGCCAGCAGCTTAATTACTCGGGACGAGCAGTACTTC. Amino acid sequence: CASSLITRDEQYF. The chain is built from TRBV5-4 and TRBJ2-7; D gene ambiguous. Germline assignment: CDR1 SGHNT and CDR2 YYREEE (reference sequence). This CDR3 is built from 13 residues. V was clipped by 2 bases and J by 5 bases, with 11 bases between them.

This clone was counted a single time. The chain carries TRBV5-6 and TRBJ1-1; 9 bases map to TRBD1. Germline lookup yields CDR1 SGHDT and CDR2 YYEEEE. The CDR3 length is 15 residues. J lost 6 bases, V lost 3 bases, and 9 bases had no gene match. CDR3 sequence: CASSSTQGAGSEAFF. CDR3 bases: TGTGCCAGCAGCTCAACACAGGGGGCCGGCTCTGAAGCTTTCTTT.

This clone came up once. This chain connects TRBV15 to TRBJ1-1; 10 bases line up with TRBD1. The CDR3 has 15 residues. CDR1 is LNHNV and CDR2 is YYDKDF in the germline V gene (reference sequence). J lost 6 bases, V lost 7 bases, and 11 bases had no gene match. The CDR3 sequence is CATTLDGTGEAEAFF. The DNA of the CDR3 is TGTGCCACCACCCTTGATGGGACAGGGGAAGCTGAAGCTTTCTTT. Full variable domain (rest looked up from reference TRBV15 and TRBJ1-1): DAMVIQNPRYQVTQFGKPVTLSCSQTLNHNVMYWYQQKSSQAPKLLFHYYDKDFNNEADTPDNFQSRRPNTSFCFLDIRSPGLGDTAMYLCATTLDGTGEAEAFFGQGTRLTVV.

Regarding this clone: Other nucleotide sequences from this sample produce the same CDR3. The chain recombines TRBV12-3 or TRBV12-4 with TRBJ1-1; no clear D. V dropped 3 bases and J dropped 0 bases, with 5 bases sitting between them. The CDR3 has 13 amino acids. CDR3 region: CASSLGMNTEAFF. CDR3 nucleotides: TGTGCCAGCAGTTTGGGCATGAACACTGAAGCTTTCTTT.

This sequence joins TRBV27 and TRBJ1-5, with 8 bases fitting TRBD1. Germline trimming cut 5 bases from V and 6 bases from J; bases unmatched to any gene: 12. Germline V gene lookup returns CDR1 MNHEY and CDR2 SMNVEV (reference sequence). This CDR3 contains 16 residues. The CDR3 reads CASSPADRVLGQPQHF. The CDR3 nucleotides are TGTGCCAGCAGTCCCGCGGACAGGGTATTGGGTCAGCCCCAGCATTTT.

This CDR3 is CASSQEGTGGYEQYF. CDR3 bases: TGTGCCAGCAGCCAAGAGGGGACAGGGGGTTACGAGCAGTACTTC. The chain uses TRBV3-1 (or the pseudogene TRBV3-2) and TRBJ2-7; the match to TRBD1 covers 11 bases. The CDR3 totals 15 residues. The trim removed 0 bases at V and 4 bases at J, leaving 2 bases unmatched. CDR1 and CDR2 from the germline V gene are LGHDT and YNNKEL (reference sequence).

The gene calls are TRBV7-2 and TRBJ2-7; D is perhaps TRBD1 or TRBD2 (6 bases each). This CDR3 has 14 amino acids. Trimming took 5 bases from V and 5 from J, leaving 16 bases between them. CDR1 and CDR2 from the germline V gene are SGHTA and FQGNSA. The CDR3 region has the DNA TGTGCCAGCAGCCTAAATACAGGGAGGAACGAGCAGTACTTC. This sequence encodes CASSLNTGRNEQYF.